The 32 T cell receptor beta chains in this list originate from one sample, sequenced in a study of cytomegalovirus exposure and HLA in healthy donors. Amplification used 60 Vbeta primers and 13 Jbeta primers. The assay was immunoSEQ multiplex PCR, and TCRdb's table has in-frame clones only and misses some. Counted here are approximately 120,000 clones, 77% occurring once; the ten biggest clones make up 9.5% to 15%. What was sequenced was PBMCs. The receptors were sampled from a woman in her 40s in good health and CMV-seropositive.

CDR3 loop: CASSRQGRGEQYF. CDR3 in DNA: TGTGCCAGCAGTCGACAGGGTCGAGGCGAGCAGTACTTC. This chain joins TRBV6-6 and TRBJ2-7; 7 nucleotides line up with TRBD1. The CDR3 is 13 amino acids. In germline, CDR1 is MNHNY, CDR2 SVGAGI (reference sequence). Trimming at V came to 5 bases and at J to 6 bases, leaving 7 bases not matched to a gene.

This clone was detected only a few times. V usage is TRBV6-6 and J usage is TRBJ2-7, with 8 bases matching TRBD1. Germline V gene sequence: CDR1 MNHNY, CDR2 SVGAGI (reference sequence). Trimming at V came to 6 bases and at J to 2 bases, leaving 0 bases not matched to a gene. This CDR3 comprises 12 residues. For the CDR3, the DNA is TGTGCCAGCAGGGACAGGGCCTACGAGCAGTACTTC. Translating gives CASRDRAYEQYF.

The chain combines TRBV21-1 with TRBJ2-6; TRBD1, the D gene given by the table, was not confirmed from the DNA. TRBV21-1 counts as a pseudogene. The length of the CDR3 is 17 residues. This chain's CDR3 is CASSKAGTEAGANVLTF. CDR3 DNA sequence: TGTGCCAGCAGCAAAGCGGGGACAGAGGCTGGGGCCAACGTCCTGACTTTC.

V is TRBV29-1 and J is TRBJ2-7; 8 nucleotides align to TRBD1. The V segment lost 5 bases and the J segment 4 bases; nucleotides outside the gene matches: 4. Germline-derived CDR1 and CDR2 are SQVTM and ANQGSEA. The CDR3 spans 12 residues. The CDR3 DNA sequence: TGCAGCGTTAGGAGACAGGGGTACGAGCAGTACTTC. The encoded protein is CSVRRQGYEQYF.

The rearrangement joins TRBV21-1 to TRBJ1-2; TRBD1, the D gene given by the table, was not confirmed from the DNA. TRBV21-1 is designated a pseudogene. This CDR3 spans 14 amino acids. The CDR3 bases are TGTGCCAGCAGCGCGACAGGGGGGGTCTATGGCTACACCTTC. It is translated as CASSATGGVYGYTF.

This sequence joins TRBV28 and TRBJ2-2, with TRBD2 identical over 11 bases. This CDR3 region has 17 residues. Germline lookup yields CDR1 MDHEN and CDR2 SYDVKM. V was pared by 5 bases and J by 6 bases, with 11 bases of the junction left unmatched. The CDR3 spells CASSPLSGTSGSGELFF. The CDR3 nucleotides read TGTGCCAGCAGTCCGCTCTCCGGGACTAGCGGATCCGGGGAGCTGTTTTTT.

This clone was recorded only once. The V gene is TRBV7-9, the J gene TRBJ2-1; 8 positions match TRBD1. Unmatched junction bases numbered 11, after V lost 2 bases and J lost 5 bases. The CDR3 length is 17 residues. Germline CDR1 is SEHNR and CDR2 is FQNEAQ (reference sequence). The CDR3 DNA is TGTGCCAGCAGCTTATATCCACCGGGACAGGCCAACAATGAGCAGTTCTTC. It is translated as CASSLYPPGQANNEQFF.

The V and J genes are TRBV6-5 and TRBJ1-6; D uncertain. Germline CDR1 is MNHEY and CDR2 is SVGAGI. This CDR3 comprises 15 residues. V lost 2 bases, J lost 9 bases, and 14 bases lay in between. The CDR3 region has the DNA TGTGCCAGCAGTTACCTAGTCAGTGGTTTTTCACCCCTCCACTTT. Its protein is CASSYLVSGFSPLHF.

The V gene is TRBV5-1, the J gene TRBJ2-5; the match to TRBD2 covers 8 bases. The CDR3 consists of 12 residues. Losses at the gene ends were 6 bases for V and 9 bases for J; bases not matched to a gene: 7. CDR1 and CDR2 from the germline V gene are SGHRS and YFSETQ. The CDR3 bases are TGCGCCAGCACCCTAGCGGGTGGGTCCCAGTACTTC. It translates to CASTLAGGSQYF.

This clone was seen a single time. This chain joins TRBV9 and TRBJ2-3, with 9 bases aligning to TRBD2. CDR1 is SGDLS and CDR2 is YYNGEE in the germline V gene. Germline trimming cut 4 bases from V and 7 bases from J; bases unmatched to any gene: 16. The CDR3 loop spans 17 amino acids. The CDR3 loop reads CASSRSLWREGLNTQYF. For the CDR3, the DNA is TGTGCCAGCAGCCGTTCCCTTTGGCGGGAGGGCCTGAATACGCAGTATTTT.

The CDR3: CASSRTSGSTDTQYF. In nucleotides, the CDR3 is TGTGCCAGCAGCCGGACTAGCGGAAGCACAGATACGCAGTATTTT. The chain joins TRBV7-2 to TRBJ2-3; the match to TRBD2 covers 10 bases. The CDR3 covers 15 residues. CDR1 SGHTA and CDR2 FQGNSA come from the germline V gene. The J segment lost 0 bases and the V segment lost 5 bases, leaving 2 bases of the junction unmatched.

The V gene is TRBV28, the J gene TRBJ2-1, with 8 nucleotides matching TRBD1. CDR3 length: 14 amino acids. Unmatched junction bases numbered 9, after V lost 7 bases and J lost 7 bases. Germline V gene sequence: CDR1 MDHEN, CDR2 SYDVKM. The CDR3 DNA reads TGTGCCAGCAAAGCGCAGGGGGCATTGAATGAGCAGTTCTTC. It is translated as CASKAQGALNEQFF.

J is TRBJ2-5 and V is TRBV7-2; D is uncertain. The V and J ends lost 4 bases and 5 bases respectively, with 14 bases between them. Germline CDR1 reads SGHTA; CDR2 reads FQGNSA. This CDR3 comprises 14 residues. CDR3 in amino acids: CASSSWALRETQYF. CDR3 sequence (DNA): TGTGCCAGCAGCTCCTGGGCCCTAAGGGAGACCCAGTACTTC.

The CDR3 nucleotides are TGTGCCAGCAGCAGATGGGGGGGTGAGACCCAGTACTTC. Its protein product is CASSRWGGETQYF. The chain links TRBV2 to TRBJ2-5, with 7 bases identical to TRBD2. The CDR3 sequence is 13 residues long. Trimming cost V 6 bases and J 5 bases; bases outside gene matches: 6. Germline CDR1 SNHLY, CDR2 FYNNEI. Full variable domain (missing parts from reference TRBV2 and TRBJ2-5): EPEVTQTPSHQVTQMGQEVILRCVPISNHLYFYWYRQILGQKVEFLVSFYNNEISEKSEIFDDQFSVERPDGSNFTLKIRSTKLEDSAMYFCASSRWGGETQYFGPGTRLLVL.

The V gene is TRBV19, the J gene TRBJ2-7, with 7 bases that match TRBD1. With 6 bases clipped from V and 5 bases from J, the junction kept 13 bases outside the gene matches. The CDR3 sequence is 15 residues long. CDR1 LNHDA and CDR2 SQIVND come from the germline V gene (reference sequence). In DNA form, the CDR3 reads TGTGCCAGTAGCTCCATTGAAGGGGGCATCAACGAGCAGTACTTC. Residues: CASSSIEGGINEQYF.

The rearrangement uses TRBV7-9 and TRBJ2-7; 7 nucleotides line up with TRBD2. The J segment lost 0 bases and the V segment lost 1 base, leaving 3 bases of the junction unmatched. The CDR3 spans 15 residues. The germline V gene encodes CDR1 SEHNR and CDR2 FQNEAQ (reference sequence). The DNA for the CDR3 is TGTGCCAGCAGCTTAGATGGCGGGAGCTCCTACGAGCAGTACTTC. It specifies CASSLDGGSSYEQYF.

The chain couples TRBV6-4 to TRBJ2-7; 8 bases agree with TRBD1. This CDR3 region has 14 residues. The V gene end was trimmed by 4 bases and the J gene end by 6 bases; junction bases not matched to a gene: 8. Germline CDR1 is MRHNA and CDR2 is SNTAGT. The CDR3 protein is CASSAGGAGFEQYF. The CDR3 DNA sequence: TGTGCCAGCAGTGCAGGGGGCGCGGGCTTCGAGCAGTACTTC.

This sequence joins TRBV5-1 and TRBJ2-5; 11 bases are shared with TRBD2. The J call may be in error: the DNA end matches TRBJ2-7 better. The CDR3 runs to 14 residues. Germline assignment: CDR1 SGHRS and CDR2 YFSETQ. CDR3: CASRTSGSLYEQYF. CDR3 bases: TGCGCCAGTCGAACTAGCGGGAGTCTCTACGAGCAGTACTTC.

The genes are TRBV27 and TRBJ2-1; D perhaps matches TRBD2 (5 bases). Germline V gene data show CDR1 as MNHEY and CDR2 as SMNVEV (reference sequence). Trimming took off 11 bases at V and 4 bases at J, with 15 bases between the two ends. CDR3 size: 13 residues. DNA for the CDR3: TGTGCCTCATCCTCCCCGGGGTACAATGAGCAGTTCTTC. Its translation: CASSSPGYNEQFF.

This clone occurred a few times. Other DNA sequences within the sample encode an identical CDR3. The rearrangement links TRBV5-4 to TRBJ1-1, with a weak D call TRBD1 (5 bases). V lost 4 bases and J 1 base, leaving 14 bases between the germline ends. The CDR3 contains 15 residues. Germline V gene data show CDR1 as SGHNT and CDR2 as YYREEE (reference sequence). The DNA of the CDR3 is TGTGCCAGCAGCCCTCCCTGGGGCCGGAACACTGAAGCTTTCTTT. It yields the protein CASSPPWGRNTEAFF.

This chain uses TRBV6-5 with TRBJ1-6, with D possibly matching TRBD1 (5 bases). V lost 5 bases, J lost 10 bases, and 15 bases lay in between. This CDR3 has 14 residues. Germline V gives CDR1 MNHEY, CDR2 SVGAGI. Written as DNA, the CDR3 is TGTGCCAGCAGTCTAGACAGAATAAGGTCACCCCTCCACTTT. It specifies CASSLDRIRSPLHF.

J is TRBJ2-5 and V is TRBV5-1; D is perhaps TRBD2 (6 bases). Looked up from germline, CDR1 is SGHRS and CDR2 is YFSETQ. This CDR3 has 13 amino acids. Trimming stripped 6 bases from V and 1 base from J, with 10 bases between. The CDR3 loop is CASTEGVQETQYF. Here the CDR3 DNA reads TGCGCCAGCACGGAGGGAGTCCAAGAGACCCAGTACTTC.

The sample holds one count of this clone. The J gene is TRBJ2-1, the V gene TRBV6-5, with D tentatively TRBD1 (5 bases). The CDR3 contains 14 residues. Per germline, CDR1 MNHEY and CDR2 SVGAGI. The V and J ends lost 5 bases and 0 bases respectively, with 8 bases between them. CDR3 region: CASSLDSSYNEQFF. In nucleotides, the CDR3 is TGTGCCAGCAGTCTCGACAGCTCCTACAATGAGCAGTTCTTC.

The chain uses TRBV14 and TRBJ2-1; 12 bases fit TRBD2. This CDR3 has 13 residues. Trimming cost V 4 bases and J 9 bases; bases outside gene matches: 1. Germline assignment: CDR1 SGHDN and CDR2 FVKESK. CDR3 coding DNA: TGTGCCAGCAGCCTGGGACTAGCGGGTGAGCAGTTCTTC. Translating gives CASSLGLAGEQFF.

This clone has a single count. This sequence joins TRBV30 and TRBJ1-5, with 9 bases matching TRBD1. CDR1 and CDR2 from the germline V gene are GTSNPN and SVGIG (reference sequence). V was clipped by 2 bases and J by 6 bases; unmatched bases: 8. The CDR3 runs 15 residues. The CDR3 region is CAWSQTTGGSQPQHF. The CDR3 DNA reads TGTGCCTGGAGTCAGACTACAGGGGGCAGTCAGCCCCAGCATTTT.

The chain links TRBV5-4 to TRBJ1-1, with D possibly being TRBD1 (5 bases). The germline gives CDR1 SGHNT, CDR2 YYREEE (reference sequence). The CDR3 totals 17 residues. V was cut by 4 bases and J by 2 bases, with 21 bases left in between. The CDR3: CASSAGTASGKNTEAFF. For the CDR3, the DNA is TGTGCCAGCAGCGCGGGGACCGCCTCGGGGAAAAACACTGAAGCTTTCTTT.

This clone was detected a few times. The chain recombines TRBV4-1 with TRBJ2-3; D perhaps matches TRBD2 (6 bases). This CDR3 region has 15 residues. Germline V gene sequence: CDR1 MGHRA, CDR2 YSYEKL. V lost 0 bases, J lost 3 bases, and 10 bases lay in between. CDR3 nucleotide sequence: TGCGCCAGCAGCCAAGATCGGGACTTGACAGATACGCAGTATTTT. This codes for CASSQDRDLTDTQYF.

The chain links TRBV2 to TRBJ1-5, with D perhaps TRBD1 (5 bases). CDR3 size: 15 residues. The germline gives CDR1 SNHLY, CDR2 FYNNEI. Trimming pared 7 bases from V and 6 bases from J, leaving 19 bases between. The CDR3 bases are TGTGCCAGCAAACGAGGCAGGGAGGCTTCTCAGCCCCAGCATTTT. It codes for CASKRGREASQPQHF.

The chain combines TRBV6-4 with TRBJ2-2, with TRBD2 identical over 9 bases. The CDR3 has 18 amino acids. With 0 bases clipped from V and 4 bases from J, the junction kept 9 bases outside the gene matches. In germline, CDR1 is MRHNA, CDR2 SNTAGT. CDR3 protein: CASSDSSVLAGFTGELFF. CDR3 coding DNA: TGTGCCAGCAGTGACTCGAGTGTCCTAGCGGGATTCACCGGGGAGCTGTTTTTT.

This clone was seen only once. The chain uses TRBV30 and TRBJ2-3; D remains ambiguous. V was trimmed by 0 bases and J by 0 bases, leaving 16 bases between them. Germline V gene sequence: CDR1 GTSNPN, CDR2 SVGIG (reference sequence). The CDR3 is made up of 17 amino acids. The CDR3 DNA follows: TGTGCCTGGAGTGTAGGCAGGTTAACTCCTAGCACAGATACGCAGTATTTT. Translating gives CAWSVGRLTPSTDTQYF.

Regarding this clone: One end of the junction does not line up with germline, which may come from a read error. The rearrangement uses TRBV7-9 and TRBJ2-7; weak D call: TRBD2 (7 bases). The CDR3 covers 16 residues. Germline V gene sequence: CDR1 SEHNR, CDR2 FQNEAQ (reference sequence). The CDR3 here is CSSSSRTEREAYEQYF. In nucleotides, the CDR3 is TGTTCCAGCAGCTCCCGGACAGAGCGGGAAGCCTACGAGCAGTACTTC. Full variable domain (rest looked up from reference TRBV7-9 and TRBJ2-7): DTGVSQNPRHKITKRGQNVTFRCDPISEHNRLYWYRQTLGQGPEFLTYFQNEAQLEKSRLLSDRFSAERPKGSFSTLEIQRTEQGDSAMYLCSSSSRTEREAYEQYFGPGTRLTVT.

The chain carries TRBV27 and TRBJ2-1; D ambiguous. CDR1 MNHEY and CDR2 SMNVEV come from the germline V gene (reference sequence). V dropped 3 bases and J dropped 0 bases, with 12 bases sitting between them. CDR3 length equals 16 residues. The chain's CDR3 is CASSLARQISYNEQFF. The CDR3 nucleotides read TGTGCCAGCAGTTTGGCGCGACAAATCTCCTACAATGAGCAGTTCTTC.